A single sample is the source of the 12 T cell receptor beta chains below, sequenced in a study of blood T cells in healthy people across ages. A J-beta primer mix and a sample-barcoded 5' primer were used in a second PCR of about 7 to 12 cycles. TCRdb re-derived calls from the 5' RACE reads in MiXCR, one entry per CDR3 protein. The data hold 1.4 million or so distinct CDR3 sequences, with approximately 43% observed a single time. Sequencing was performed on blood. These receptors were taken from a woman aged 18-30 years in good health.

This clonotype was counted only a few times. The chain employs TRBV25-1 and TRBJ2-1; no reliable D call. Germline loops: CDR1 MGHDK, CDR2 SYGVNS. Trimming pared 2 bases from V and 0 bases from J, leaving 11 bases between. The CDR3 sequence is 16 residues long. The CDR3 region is CASSEPGLSSYNEQFF. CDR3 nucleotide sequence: TGTGCCAGCAGTGAACCGGGCTTGAGCTCCTACAATGAGCAGTTCTTC.

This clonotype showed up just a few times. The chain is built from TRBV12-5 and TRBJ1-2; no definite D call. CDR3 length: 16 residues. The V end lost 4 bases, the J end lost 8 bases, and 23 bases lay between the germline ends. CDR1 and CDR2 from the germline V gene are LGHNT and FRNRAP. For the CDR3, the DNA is TGTGCTAGTGGTTCGACCCCCGAAGGAGGGAAGTTCGGCTACACCTTC. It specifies CASGSTPEGGKFGYTF.

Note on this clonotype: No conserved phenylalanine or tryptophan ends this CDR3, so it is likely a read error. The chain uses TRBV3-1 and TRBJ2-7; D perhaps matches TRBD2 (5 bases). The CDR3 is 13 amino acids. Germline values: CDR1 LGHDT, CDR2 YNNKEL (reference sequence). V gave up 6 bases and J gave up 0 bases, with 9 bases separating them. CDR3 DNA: TGTGCCAGCAGTAGCGAATACTCCTACGAGCAGTACTGC. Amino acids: CASSSEYSYEQYC.

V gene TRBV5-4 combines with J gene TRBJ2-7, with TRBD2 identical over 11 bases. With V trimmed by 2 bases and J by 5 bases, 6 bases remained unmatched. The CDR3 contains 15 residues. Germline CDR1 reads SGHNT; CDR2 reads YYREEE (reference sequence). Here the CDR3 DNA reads TGTGCCAGCAGCTTCCCTAGCGGGGGGATCAACGAGCAGTACTTC. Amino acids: CASSFPSGGINEQYF.

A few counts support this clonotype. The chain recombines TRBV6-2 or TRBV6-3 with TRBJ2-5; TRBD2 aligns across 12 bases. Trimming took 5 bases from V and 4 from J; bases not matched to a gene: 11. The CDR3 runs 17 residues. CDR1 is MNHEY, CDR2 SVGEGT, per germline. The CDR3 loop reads CASSTQRLAGVAETQYF. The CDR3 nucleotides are TGTGCCAGCAGTACCCAACGACTAGCGGGAGTAGCAGAGACCCAGTACTTC.

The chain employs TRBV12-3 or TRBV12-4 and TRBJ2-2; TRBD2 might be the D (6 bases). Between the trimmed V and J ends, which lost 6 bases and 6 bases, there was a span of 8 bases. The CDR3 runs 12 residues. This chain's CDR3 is CASRGGPGELFF. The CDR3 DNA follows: TGTGCCAGCAGGGGGGGACCCGGGGAGCTGTTTTTT.

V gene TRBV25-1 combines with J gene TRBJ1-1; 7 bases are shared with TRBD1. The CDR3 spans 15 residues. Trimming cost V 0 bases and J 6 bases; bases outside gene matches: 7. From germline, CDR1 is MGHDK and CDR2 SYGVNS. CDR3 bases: TGTGCCAGCAGTGAATATAAGGGGGCGTTGGCTGAAGCTTTCTTT. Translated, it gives CASSEYKGALAEAFF.

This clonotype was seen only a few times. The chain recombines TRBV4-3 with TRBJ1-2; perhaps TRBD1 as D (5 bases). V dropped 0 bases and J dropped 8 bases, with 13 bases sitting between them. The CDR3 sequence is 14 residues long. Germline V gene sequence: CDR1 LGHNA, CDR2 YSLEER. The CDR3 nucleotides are TGCGCCAGCAGCCAAGAACCGAGGGGATACGGCTACACCTTC. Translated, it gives CASSQEPRGYGYTF.

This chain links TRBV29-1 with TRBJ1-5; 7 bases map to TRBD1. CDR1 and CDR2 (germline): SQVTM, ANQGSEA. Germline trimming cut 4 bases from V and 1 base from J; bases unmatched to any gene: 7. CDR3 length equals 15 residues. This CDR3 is CSVALDRSSNQPQHF. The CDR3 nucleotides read TGCAGCGTTGCTCTGGACAGGTCAAGCAATCAGCCCCAGCATTTT.

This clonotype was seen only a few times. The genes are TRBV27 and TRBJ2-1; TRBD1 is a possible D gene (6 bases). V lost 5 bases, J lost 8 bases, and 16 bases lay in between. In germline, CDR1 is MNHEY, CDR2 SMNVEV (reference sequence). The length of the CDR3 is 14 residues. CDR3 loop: CASSTQGWGDEQFF. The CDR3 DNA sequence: TGTGCCAGCAGTACACAGGGTTGGGGCGATGAGCAGTTCTTC.

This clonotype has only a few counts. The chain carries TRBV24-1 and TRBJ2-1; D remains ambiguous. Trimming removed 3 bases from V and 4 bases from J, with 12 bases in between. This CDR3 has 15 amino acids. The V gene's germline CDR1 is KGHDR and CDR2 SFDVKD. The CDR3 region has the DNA TGTGCCACCAGTGATACGGCCCCCCTTTACAATGAGCAGTTCTTC. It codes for CATSDTAPLYNEQFF.

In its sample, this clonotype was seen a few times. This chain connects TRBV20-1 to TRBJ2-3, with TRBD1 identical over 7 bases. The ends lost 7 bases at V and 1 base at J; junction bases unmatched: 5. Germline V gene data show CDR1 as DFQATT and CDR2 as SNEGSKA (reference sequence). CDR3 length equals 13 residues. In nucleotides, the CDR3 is TGCAGTGAAGGGGGCTTGGGCACAGATACGCAGTATTTT. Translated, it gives CSEGGLGTDTQYF.